This T cell receptor (beta chain) was sequenced in a study of spatial heterogeneity in lung cancer. Findings and caveats of the study: Ubiquitous, expanded tumor-derived TCRs were more frequently observed in blood at resection than at follow-up.

The germline CDR1 and CDR2 sequences are SGHNT and YYREEE (reference sequence). V lost 4 bases and J lost 5; bases outside the gene matches: 13. The CDR3 has 17 amino acids. Each TCR cDNA molecule carried a unique molecular identifier. TCRdb re-called the 5' RACE reads through MiXCR, storing one row per CDR3 protein. The repertoire holds about 120,000 distinct CDR3 sequences, with 10% to 12% as singletons. This clonotype has more than one count but fewer than ten. No antigen is known for it. Time point described: blood at routine non-recurrence follow-up after resection. Sequencing of whole RNA from tumor, nontumor lung or frozen PBMC involved no sorting.

The clonotype was recovered from a female donor with early-stage non-small cell lung cancer. The V call is TRBV5-4, the J call TRBJ2-1; 9 bases agree with TRBD2. Sample: PBMCs, taken at follow-up. The CDR3 is CASSPLWREGHHNEQFF. The CDR3 bases are TGTGCCAGCAGCCCCCTTTGGCGGGAGGGCCATCACAATGAGCAGTTCTTC.